This T cell receptor (beta chain) was recovered during a study of neurological immune-mediated disorders. Points from the study as a whole: A possible signature appeared as one related-CDR3 cluster, in which phylogenetic grouping placed the repertoires of 18 of 34 multiple sclerosis patients.

TCRdb fed the 5' RACE reads into MiXCR, producing one record per CDR3 protein. The sample has about 62,000 distinct CDR3 sequences; around 3.8% are singletons. Preparation of the unsorted libraries drew on 2 million PBMCs stored at -80 C. Per the germline V gene, CDR1 is MNHEY and CDR2 is SVGEGT. The CDR3 is made up of 14 amino acids. The ends were cut back, 3 bases at V and 8 bases at J, with 15 bases in the middle. This clonotype was seen repeatedly, ten times or more. What it binds is unknown. The sequence derives from a woman in her forties or fifties with multiple sclerosis. The sequenced sample consisted of PBMCs. This chain connects TRBV6-2 or TRBV6-3 to TRBJ2-3; weak D call: TRBD2 (6 bases). CDR3 residues: CASSYGFRGITQYF. The CDR3 bases are TGTGCCAGCAGTTATGGGTTTCGCGGGATTACGCAGTATTTT.